This TCR beta chain was identified during a study of cytomegalovirus exposure and HLA in healthy donors. Regarding the study as a whole: Rarity characterized most TCR sequences, yet some public TCRs appeared in many donors.

V was trimmed by 6 bases and J by 0 bases, leaving 12 bases between them. Germline V lookup: CDR1 SQVTM, CDR2 ANQGSEA. The CDR3 is made up of 13 amino acids. Of note for this clone: Its target is unknown.

PCR was performed using 60 Vbeta and 13 Jbeta primers. The method was immunoSEQ multiplex PCR; TCRdb's version includes in-frame clones alone and lacks a portion of them. The repertoire holds under 200,000 clones, with over 60% as singletons. In nominal health when sampled, donors likely had unrecorded immune exposures nonetheless. Input material: PBMCs. The chain links TRBV29-1 to TRBJ2-7, with D perhaps matching TRBD1 (6 bases). This TCR was sampled from a girl aged 10-17 years in good health and CMV-seronegative. CDR3 coding DNA: TGCAGCGTCCTCCGGGACAACTCCTACGAGCAGTACTTC. Residues: CSVLRDNSYEQYF.